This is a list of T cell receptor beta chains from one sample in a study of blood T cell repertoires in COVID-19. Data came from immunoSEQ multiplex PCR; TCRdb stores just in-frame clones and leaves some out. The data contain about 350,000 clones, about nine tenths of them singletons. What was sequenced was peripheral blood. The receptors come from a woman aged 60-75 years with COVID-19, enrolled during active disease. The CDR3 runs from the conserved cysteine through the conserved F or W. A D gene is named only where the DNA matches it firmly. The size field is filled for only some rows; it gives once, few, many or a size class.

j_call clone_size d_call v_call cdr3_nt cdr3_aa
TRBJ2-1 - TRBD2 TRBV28 TGTGCCAGCAGTCCCCCCCGCGCGGGACTAGGGGCGGTTGAGCAGTTCTTC CASSPPRAGLGAVEQFF
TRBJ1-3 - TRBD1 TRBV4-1 TGCGCCAGCAGCCGTGGACAGGGTAACACCATATATTTT CASSRGQGNTIYF
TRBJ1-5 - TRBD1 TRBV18 TGTGCCAGCTCAGATGGGACAGAAAACCAGCATTTT CASSDGTENQHF
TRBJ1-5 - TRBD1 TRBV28 TGTGCCAGCAGTTCGGACAGGGTGAGCAATCAGCCCCAGCATTTT CASSSDRVSNQPQHF
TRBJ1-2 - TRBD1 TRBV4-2 TGTGCCAGCAGCCCGAGGACAGGGCACTATGGCTACACCTTC CASSPRTGHYGYTF
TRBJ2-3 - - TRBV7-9 TGTGCCAGCAGCCCCCAGTCGGCTAGCCGCGCCATGGGTACGCAGTATTTT CASSPQSASRAMGTQYF
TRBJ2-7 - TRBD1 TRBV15 TGTGCCACCAGCAGGGAAGACAGGGGGCATATCTACGAGCAGTACTTC CATSREDRGHIYEQYF
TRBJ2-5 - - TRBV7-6 TGTGCCAGCGCCGGGGGGCGAGGAGAGACCCAGTACTTC CASAGGRGETQYF
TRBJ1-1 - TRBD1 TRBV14 TGTGCCAGCAGCCTGCGGACAGGGGTGAACACTGAAGCTTTCTTT CASSLRTGVNTEAFF
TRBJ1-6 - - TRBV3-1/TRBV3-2 TGTGCCAGCAGCCAAGATCGAGGGAATTCACCCCTCCACTTT CASSQDRGNSPLHF
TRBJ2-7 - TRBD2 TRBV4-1 TGCGCCAGCAGCCAAGGCGGGGGACCTTCCTACGAGCAGTACTTC CASSQGGGPSYEQYF
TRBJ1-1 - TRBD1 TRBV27 TGTGCCAGCAGTTTATTTGGTGTGACAGGGGGAAACACTGAAGCTTTCTTT CASSLFGVTGGNTEAFF
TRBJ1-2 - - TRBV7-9 TGTGCCAGCAGCTTGTGGGGCGGGGATGGCTACACCTTC CASSLWGGDGYTF
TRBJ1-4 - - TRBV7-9 TGTGCCAGCAGCTGGGCGACCCGGGAAAAACTGTTTTTT CASSWATREKLFF
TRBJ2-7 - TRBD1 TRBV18 TGTGCCAGCTCAAGCCCGGGACAGGGGACCTACGAGCAGTACTTC CASSSPGQGTYEQYF
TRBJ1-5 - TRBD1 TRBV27 TGTGCCAGCAGCGCGGACAGGAAACAGCCCCAGCATTTT CASSADRKQPQHF
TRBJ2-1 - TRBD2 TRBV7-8 TGTGCCAGCAGCTTAGTACTAGCGGCAAATGAGCAGTTCTTC CASSLVLAANEQFF
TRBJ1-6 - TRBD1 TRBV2 TGTGCCAGCAAGACAGGGCTTAATTCACCCCTCCACTTT CASKTGLNSPLHF
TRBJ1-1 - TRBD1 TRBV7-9 TGTGCCAGCAGCGTCCTCGGACAGGGGAATGAAGCTTTCTTT CASSVLGQGNEAFF
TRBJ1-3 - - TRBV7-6 TGTGCCAGCAGCTTAGCGACAGGTTCGAGCTCTGGAAACACCATATATTTT CASSLATGSSSGNTIYF
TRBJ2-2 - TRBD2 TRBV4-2 TGTGCCAGCAGCCAAGATACGGGGGGGGCCACCGGGGAGCTGTTTTTT CASSQDTGGATGELFF
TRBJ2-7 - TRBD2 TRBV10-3 TGTGCCATCGGCTTCGGGGGGAACTACGAGCAGTACTTC CAIGFGGNYEQYF
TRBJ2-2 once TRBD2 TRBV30 TGTGCCTGGAGTGTACTAGCGGGGGGGAACACCGGGGAGCTGTTTTTT CAWSVLAGGNTGELFF
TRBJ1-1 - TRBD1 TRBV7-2 TGTGCCAGCAGCTTATATCAGGGGGCCACTGAAGCTTTCTTT CASSLYQGATEAFF
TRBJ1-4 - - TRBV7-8 TGTGCCAGCAGCGGACGCATTCAGGGAAGGAAAGAAAAACTGTTTTTT CASSGRIQGRKEKLFF
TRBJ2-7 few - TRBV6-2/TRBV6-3 TGTGCCAGCAGCAGCTCAGGGGTAGTTGACTACGAGCAGTACTTC CASSSSGVVDYEQYF
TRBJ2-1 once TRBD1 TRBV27 TGTGCCAGCAGTGTGGGACAGGGTTCCCACAATGAGCAGTTCTTC CASSVGQGSHNEQFF
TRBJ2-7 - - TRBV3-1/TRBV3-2 TGTGCCAGCAGCCGGATGGCCTCTTCGGGCGAGCAGTACTTC CASSRMASSGEQYF
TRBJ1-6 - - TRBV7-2 TGTGCCAGCAGCTTAGCTGGGGGGGAGTCCGCACCCCTCCACTTT CASSLAGGESAPLHF
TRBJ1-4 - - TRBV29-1 TGCAGCGTCGCCGGCAGGGGTAATGAAAAACTGTTTTTT CSVAGRGNEKLFF
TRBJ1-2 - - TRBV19 TGTGCCAGTAGTATCGGGGGGGACCACTATGGCTACACCTTC CASSIGGDHYGYTF
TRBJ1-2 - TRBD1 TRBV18 TGTGCCAGCTCACTACAGGGGAACTATGGCTACACCTTC CASSLQGNYGYTF
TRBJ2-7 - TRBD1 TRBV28 TGTGCCAGCCAGACAGGGCCTTACGAGCAGTACTTC CASQTGPYEQYF
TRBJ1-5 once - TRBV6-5 TGTGCCAGCAGCACAGGGATTGTCAATCAGCCCCAGCATTTT CASSTGIVNQPQHF
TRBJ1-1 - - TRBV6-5 TGTGCCCATGTTGAGGGGAACACTGAAGCTTTCTTT CAHVEGNTEAFF
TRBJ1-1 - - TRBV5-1 TGCGCCAGCAGCTCCTACACGGGAAACGAAGCTTTCTTT CASSSYTGNEAFF
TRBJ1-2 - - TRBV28 TGTGCCAGCAGTTTGATTGAGGGAGATTTCTATGGCTACACCTTC CASSLIEGDFYGYTF
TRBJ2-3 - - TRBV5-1 TGCGCCAGCAGCTTGGTCGGTTTAACGAGTACAGATACGCAGTATTTT CASSLVGLTSTDTQYF
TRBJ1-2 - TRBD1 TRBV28 TGTGCCAGCAGTTTACCAGGGGGCTGGGGCTACACCTTC CASSLPGGWGYTF
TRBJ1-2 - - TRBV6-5 TGTGCCAGCAGGGTAGGGGGTAGTGCCTATGGCTACACCTTC CASRVGGSAYGYTF
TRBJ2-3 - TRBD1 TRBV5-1 TGCGCCAGCAGCTATTCAAGACAGGGTCCAGATACGCAGTATTTT CASSYSRQGPDTQYF
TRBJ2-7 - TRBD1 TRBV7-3 TGTGCCAGCAGCCTGACAGGGGGAAAGGACGAGCAGTACTTC CASSLTGGKDEQYF
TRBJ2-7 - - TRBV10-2 TGCGCCAGCAGGGGTACTCCTAGCGAAGGTTACGGGCAGTACTTC CASRGTPSEGYGQYF
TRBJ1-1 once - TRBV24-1 TGTGCCACCAGAGCCTCAGGTGAAGCTTTCTTT CATRASGEAFF
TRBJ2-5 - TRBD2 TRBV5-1 TGCGCCAGCAGCTTGGGAGCTAGCGGGGGATACCAAGAGACCCAGTACTTC CASSLGASGGYQETQYF
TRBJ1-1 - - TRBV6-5 TGTGCCAGCACCTACGTCCCAGGGAACACTGAAGCTTTCTTT CASTYVPGNTEAFF
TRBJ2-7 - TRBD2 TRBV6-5 TGTGCCAGCACCAGCGGGGGGGTCAGCTCCTACGAGCAGTACTTC CASTSGGVSSYEQYF
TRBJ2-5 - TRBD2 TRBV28 TGTGCCAGCAGTCGCGGGGGGGCGGGGTTGGAGACCCAGTACTTC CASSRGGAGLETQYF
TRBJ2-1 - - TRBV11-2 TGTGCCAGCAGCTTAGAGCGTAGCTCCTACAATGAGCAGTTCTTC CASSLERSSYNEQFF